This is a list of T cell receptor beta chains from one sample in a study of T cell repertoires in cytomegalovirus infection. TCRdb independently ran MiXCR on the reads; one entry per CDR3 protein. The sample shows fewer than 300,000 distinct CDR3 sequences, about 23% of them seen only once. Sequencing was done on a sample of PBMCs. The receptor source for this set is a human donor in good health (CMV status not recorded). Some clones in this sample may be carry-over from other donors' samples. The CDR3 runs from the conserved cysteine through the conserved F or W. The D gene is left open where the match is weak. The size of a clone is reported for some rows only, either as once, few or many, or as a class for expanded clones.

CDR3 length	D gene	J gene	V gene	clone size	CDR3 protein	CDR3 DNA
14	-	TRBJ2-7	TRBV28	few	CASSGGWRPGEQYF	TGTGCCAGCAGTGGGGGTTGGCGGCCGGGGGAGCAGTACTTC
13	-	TRBJ2-3	TRBV5-1	-	CASSGGLADTQYF	TGCGCCAGCAGCGGCGGTTTGGCAGATACGCAGTATTTT
15	-	TRBJ2-1	TRBV28	many	CASSLGHMGEEEQFF	TGTGCCAGCAGTTTGGGGCATATGGGGGAGGAGGAGCAGTTCTTC
16	TRBD1	TRBJ2-7	TRBV7-9	many	CASSPWTGQGSYEQYF	TGTGCCAGCAGCCCTTGGACAGGACAAGGTTCCTACGAGCAGTACTTC
15	-	TRBJ1-1	TRBV2	few	CASSLSQGRGTEAFF	TGTGCCAGCAGTCTTTCTCAGGGGCGGGGGACTGAAGCTTTCTTT
15	-	TRBJ1-2	TRBV28	-	CASSAAGGAGGPYTF	TGTGCCAGCAGCGCCGCCGGGGGCGCGGGGGGTCCGTACACCTTC
14	-	TRBJ1-2	TRBV2	-	CASSDHPEAYGYTF	TGTGCCAGCAGTGATCACCCGGAGGCCTATGGCTACACCTTC
16	-	TRBJ1-1	TRBV15	-	CATSSGGPPMNTEAFF	TGTGCCACCAGCAGTGGGGGACCCCCCATGAACACTGAAGCTTTCTTT
15	-	TRBJ2-1	TRBV7-2	-	CASSLEFGPYNEQFF	TGTGCCAGCAGCTTAGAGTTCGGACCATACAATGAGCAGTTCTTC
14	-	TRBJ1-1	TRBV6-6	few	CASSRTSGRGEAFF	TGTGCCAGCAGTAGGACCTCAGGTCGGGGTGAAGCTTTCTTT
11	-	TRBJ2-3	TRBV12-3/TRBV12-4	-	CASSFQDTQYF	TGTGCCAGCAGTTTTCAAGATACGCAGTATTTT
13	-	TRBJ1-3	TRBV2	-	CASSVDSGNTIYF	TGTGCCAGCAGTGTTGATTCTGGAAACACCATATATTTT
13	-	TRBJ1-5	TRBV5-1	-	CASSLLQGQPQHF	TGCGCCAGCAGCTTGTTACAGGGTCAGCCCCAGCATTTT
18	-	TRBJ1-6	TRBV5-6	-	CASSSRGPLSSYNSPLHF	TGTGCCAGCAGCTCTAGGGGCCCTCTGAGCTCCTATAATTCACCCCTCCACTTT
15	TRBD2	TRBJ2-7	TRBV29-1	-	CSVEKGTGGPSEQYF	TGCAGCGTTGAAAAGGGGACGGGAGGCCCTTCCGAGCAGTACTTC
15	TRBD1	TRBJ1-3	TRBV4-1	-	CASSQDPTGGNTIYF	TGCGCCAGCAGCCAAGATCCGACAGGGGGAAACACCATATATTTT
14	-	TRBJ1-2	TRBV6-1	many	CAGVYESPPYGYTF	TGTGCCGGGGTCTACGAGAGTCCACCCTATGGCTACACCTTC
15	-	TRBJ1-4	TRBV28	many	CASSLMGAGNEKLFF	TGTGCCAGCAGTTTAATGGGGGCCGGGAATGAAAAACTGTTTTTT
15	TRBD2	TRBJ2-1	TRBV7-2	many	CASSLGLALYNEQFF	TGTGCCAGCAGCCTGGGACTAGCCCTATACAATGAGCAGTTCTTC
13	-	TRBJ2-3	TRBV20-1	few	CSASTGFTDTQYF	TGCAGTGCTAGTACGGGGTTCACAGATACGCAGTATTTT
15	-	TRBJ1-4	TRBV7-2	-	CASSNPGPFGEKLFF	TGTGCCAGCAGCAACCCGGGCCCCTTCGGCGAAAAACTGTTTTTT
13	TRBD1	TRBJ2-7	TRBV6-2/TRBV6-3	-	CASTDRVSYEQYF	TGTGCCAGCACCGACAGGGTATCCTACGAGCAGTACTTC